The clone carrying this TCR beta chain was found a few times. Antigen unknown. V lost 5 bases to trimming and J lost 7 bases; unmatched junction nucleotides: 6. This CDR3 is built from 15 residues. The sample is drawn from a study of response to subunit inactivated influenza vaccine. Study outcomes and limitations: That few new T cells are recruited by each seasonal influenza vaccination was the authors' suggestion.

TCRdb reanalysed the RT-PCR reads using MiXCR and keeps one entry per CDR3 protein. This table has about 800,000 distinct CDR3 sequences, less than 25% appearing once. The source material was PBMCs from blood, sampled about 5 days after vaccination. This TCR derives from a man aged 50 or older who received an inactivated influenza vaccine. This sequence joins TRBV12-3 or TRBV12-4 and TRBJ1-4; 11 bases fit TRBD1. CDR3 nucleotide sequence: TGTGCCAGCAGTCCGAGGGGACAGGGGGGTGAAAAACTGTTTTTT. Amino acid sequence: CASSPRGQGGEKLFF.